Shown below are 30 T cell receptor beta chains from a single sample sequenced in a study of blood T cell repertoires in COVID-19. Repertoires were generated with immunoSEQ multiplex PCR, while TCRdb's copy carries only in-frame clones and drops some. The data show about 300,000 clones, around 90% seen once. Sequencing was performed on peripheral blood. All receptors derive from a man between 65 and 85 years old with acute or convalescent COVID-19.

CDR3 nucleotides: TGCGCCAGCAGCTTGGGGGCGGGGGCTGACACTGAAGCTTTCTTT. This encodes CASSLGAGADTEAFF. The rearrangement uses TRBV5-1 and TRBJ1-1; maybe TRBD1 (6 bases). Trimming removed 0 bases from V and 3 bases from J, with 12 bases in between. Germline assignment: CDR1 SGHRS and CDR2 YFSETQ. The CDR3 spans 15 residues.

The chain employs TRBV6-6 and TRBJ1-1; perhaps TRBD1 as D (5 bases). The V end was cut by 5 bases, the J end by 1 base, with 17 bases between. CDR1 and CDR2 (germline): MNHNY, SVGAGI (reference sequence). This CDR3 comprises 16 residues. DNA of the CDR3: TGTGCCAGCAGTCACCCAACCGGAGGGGCGAACACTGAAGCTTTCTTT. This gives the protein CASSHPTGGANTEAFF.

The chain carries TRBV5-1 and TRBJ2-3; tentative D call: TRBD2 (6 bases). The germline CDR1 and CDR2 sequences are SGHRS and YFSETQ. V lost 1 base, J lost 5 bases, and 14 bases lay in between. The CDR3 contains 15 residues. Here the CDR3 DNA reads TGCGCCAGCAGCTTGCGGGGGTCCTCTGGAGATACGCAGTATTTT. This codes for CASSLRGSSGDTQYF.

The chain is built from TRBV19 and TRBJ1-1, with 10 bases identical to TRBD1. The V gene end was trimmed by 9 bases and the J gene end by 3 bases; junction bases not matched to a gene: 4. In germline, CDR1 is LNHDA, CDR2 SQIVND (reference sequence). This CDR3 comprises 13 residues. The CDR3 coding sequence is TGTGCCAGCGAGGGACAGGGGTACACTGAAGCTTTCTTT. The encoded protein is CASEGQGYTEAFF.

The chain links TRBV7-2 to TRBJ1-5, with a possible D match to TRBD1 (5 bases). Trimming took off 3 bases at V and 2 bases at J, with 14 bases between the two ends. Germline CDR1 reads SGHTA; CDR2 reads FQGNSA. This CDR3 region has 16 residues. DNA for the CDR3: TGTGCCAGCAGCTTCGGGGGACCGGGGGGCAATCAGCCCCAGCATTTT. It translates to CASSFGGPGGNQPQHF. Filled out from reference TRBV7-2 and TRBJ1-5, the complete variable domain reads GAGVSQSPSNKVTEKGKDVELRCDPISGHTALYWYRQSLGQGLEFLIYFQGNSAPDKSGLPSDRFSAERTGGSVSTLTIQRTQQEDSAVYLCASSFGGPGGNQPQHFGDGTRLSIL.

The V call is TRBV5-1, the J call TRBJ1-1; D call uncertain. V was clipped by 3 bases and J by 0 bases, with 15 bases between them. Germline V gene lookup returns CDR1 SGHRS and CDR2 YFSETQ. The CDR3 runs to 16 residues. For the CDR3, the DNA is TGCGCCAGCAGCTCCCTAGCCGGCAGTTTGAACACTGAAGCTTTCTTT. Translation gives CASSSLAGSLNTEAFF.

The V call is TRBV5-1, the J call TRBJ2-1; 8 bases agree with TRBD2. Germline lookup yields CDR1 SGHRS and CDR2 YFSETQ. Trimming took 6 bases from V and 2 from J; bases not matched to a gene: 7. The CDR3 sequence is 15 residues long. CDR3 residues: CASTWGGLAYNEQFF. The CDR3, as DNA: TGCGCCAGCACCTGGGGGGGACTAGCCTACAATGAGCAGTTCTTC.

The chain joins TRBV5-4 to TRBJ2-7, with 9 positions matching TRBD1. Germline V gives CDR1 SGHNT, CDR2 YYREEE (reference sequence). The CDR3 totals 15 residues. The junction had 7 bases not matched to a gene; V was cut back by 3 bases and J by 3 bases. This CDR3 is CASSSPGQGVYEQYF. The CDR3 region has the DNA TGTGCCAGCAGCTCTCCGGGACAGGGCGTCTACGAGCAGTACTTC.

The chain is built from TRBV29-1 and TRBJ2-7; 9 bases map to TRBD2. The V segment lost 6 bases and the J segment 3 bases; nucleotides outside the gene matches: 6. Germline assignment: CDR1 SQVTM and CDR2 ANQGSEA. The length of the CDR3 is 13 residues. The CDR3 loop is CSVLSGRGYEQYF. The CDR3 DNA is TGCAGCGTGCTTAGCGGGAGAGGCTACGAGCAGTACTTC.

This chain links TRBV7-9 with TRBJ2-1; 7 nucleotides line up with TRBD2. The V segment lost 7 bases and the J segment 1 base; nucleotides outside the gene matches: 10. This CDR3 has 16 residues. CDR1 is SEHNR and CDR2 is FQNEAQ in the germline V gene (reference sequence). CDR3 DNA: TGTGCCAGCACCCGTGGCGGGAGCCCATCCTACAATGAGCAGTTCTTC. Translated, it gives CASTRGGSPSYNEQFF.

The chain joins TRBV4-3 to TRBJ1-1, with a tentative D call TRBD1 (6 bases). This CDR3 is built from 14 residues. Germline V gene data show CDR1 as LGHNA and CDR2 as YSLEER. With 3 bases removed from V and 10 bases from J, the gap between germline ends came to 18 bases. CDR3 bases: TGCGCCAGCAGCCAGCTACAGGGATCTCAAGGAGCTTTCTTT. It translates to CASSQLQGSQGAFF.

In its sample, this clone was seen a few times. The CDR3 loop reads CASSLLQGSEKLFF. The DNA for the CDR3 is TGTGCCAGCAGCTTATTACAGGGTAGTGAAAAACTGTTTTTT. The chain is built from TRBV7-9 and TRBJ1-4; D is possibly TRBD1 (6 bases). V lost 2 bases and J 7 bases, leaving 11 bases between the germline ends. The CDR3 has 14 amino acids. Germline CDR1 SEHNR, CDR2 FQNEAQ (reference sequence).

The rearrangement links TRBV19 to TRBJ2-2; TRBD2 is a possible D gene (7 bases). The CDR3 extends over 19 amino acids. Per germline, CDR1 LNHDA and CDR2 SQIVND (reference sequence). V lost 7 bases and J 6 bases, leaving 30 bases between the germline ends. The CDR3 bases are TGTGCCAGTATCACCGTGGGGGGGGCTGCCTCAAAGGGCGCCGGGGAGCTGTTTTTT. Protein: CASITVGGAASKGAGELFF.

This clone was observed once. The chain has TRBV25-1 and TRBJ2-1; possibly TRBD1 for D (6 bases). Germline V gives CDR1 MGHDK, CDR2 SYGVNS. This CDR3 is built from 17 residues. V dropped 2 bases and J dropped 6 bases, with 20 bases sitting between them. CDR3 in amino acids: CASSEGAGVLRGNEQFF. The CDR3 DNA follows: TGTGCCAGCAGTGAAGGGGCAGGGGTTCTTAGGGGCAATGAGCAGTTCTTC.

The chain combines TRBV4-1 with TRBJ2-1, with D hard to call. The germline V gene has CDR1 MGHRA and CDR2 YSYEKL. The V and J ends lost 0 bases and 1 base respectively, with 13 bases between them. CDR3 length: 17 residues. CDR3 DNA: TGCGCCAGCAGCCAAGATTTCCGGGTTGATTCCTACAATGAGCAGTTCTTC. It yields the protein CASSQDFRVDSYNEQFF.

The chain uses TRBV7-7 and TRBJ2-2; D gene uncertain. The CDR3 consists of 15 residues. Trimming left V 2 bases short and J 1 base short, with 8 bases between. CDR1 and CDR2 from the germline V gene are SSHAT and FNYEAQ (reference sequence). The CDR3 sequence is CASSLNTLNTGELFF. The CDR3 coding sequence is TGTGCCAGCAGCTTAAACACATTGAACACCGGGGAGCTGTTTTTT.

V and J are TRBV27 and TRBJ1-5; a weak D match, TRBD1 (6 bases). This CDR3 has 14 residues. Deletions cut 6 bases from V and 6 bases from J, with 15 bases between. CDR1 MNHEY and CDR2 SMNVEV come from the germline V gene (reference sequence). CDR3 nucleotide sequence: TGTGCCAGCAGGGCAGGGGTGGATAGTCAGCCCCAGCATTTT. It translates to CASRAGVDSQPQHF.

The gene calls are TRBV7-8 and TRBJ2-7; perhaps TRBD2 as D (6 bases). The V gene lost 5 bases and the J gene lost 1 base, with 12 bases spanning the gap. The V gene's germline CDR1 is SGHVS and CDR2 FQNEAQ. The CDR3 totals 14 residues. The CDR3, as DNA: TGTGCCAGCAGCCCGGCTGGACTATCCTACGAGCAGTACTTC. As protein: CASSPAGLSYEQYF. Filled out from reference TRBV7-8 and TRBJ2-7, the complete variable domain reads GAGVSQSPRYKVAKRGQDVALRCDPISGHVSLFWYQQALGQGPEFLTYFQNEAQLDKSGLPSDRFFAERPEGSVSTLKIQRTQQEDSAVYLCASSPAGLSYEQYFGPGTRLTVT.

The chain carries TRBV6-5 and TRBJ2-1; the match to TRBD1 covers 7 bases. CDR1 and CDR2 from the germline V gene are MNHEY and SVGAGI. CDR3 length: 14 amino acids. After removal of 6 bases from V and 5 bases from J, the junction contained 7 bases not matched to a gene. The CDR3 DNA reads as TGTGCCAGCAGACTGGGGACAGTAGACAATGAGCAGTTCTTC. Its translation is CASRLGTVDNEQFF.

The chain has TRBV18 and TRBJ2-7, with D maybe TRBD2 (6 bases). Germline CDR1 is KGHSH and CDR2 is LQKENI. Trimming stripped 2 bases from V and 0 bases from J, with 11 bases between. CDR3 size: 15 residues. The CDR3 reads CASSPGEVSSYEQYF. The CDR3 DNA reads as TGTGCCAGCTCACCAGGGGAGGTTAGCTCCTACGAGCAGTACTTC.

V gene TRBV2 combines with J gene TRBJ2-5; the D gene is possibly TRBD2 (6 bases). Trimming left V 2 bases short and J 5 bases short, with 15 bases between. The length of the CDR3 is 15 residues. Germline CDR1 SNHLY, CDR2 FYNNEI. The CDR3 is CASSENRGLRETQYF. The CDR3 nucleotides are TGTGCCAGCAGTGAAAATCGGGGGTTGCGGGAGACCCAGTACTTC.

V and J are TRBV7-5 and TRBJ1-5; the table gives TRBD1 as D, unverified against the DNA. TRBV7-5 counts as a pseudogene. This CDR3 has 14 amino acids. Written as DNA, the CDR3 is TGTGCCAGAAGCCGAGTCAGGGGTGGTCAGCCCCAGCATTTT. Translated: CARSRVRGGQPQHF.

Comments on this clone: The same CDR3 also results from other DNA sequences found in this sample. The chain joins TRBV7-2 to TRBJ1-5, with D perhaps TRBD1 (5 bases). The CDR3 runs to 14 residues. Germline-derived CDR1 and CDR2 are SGHTA and FQGNSA. The ends were cut back, 5 bases at V and 4 bases at J, with 12 bases in the middle. The CDR3 DNA reads as TGTGCCAGCAGCCCCGGGGGGGGTAATCAGCCCCAGCATTTT. Translated, it gives CASSPGGGNQPQHF.

V usage is TRBV6-6 and J usage is TRBJ1-2; 9 bases agree with TRBD1. The CDR3 extends over 17 amino acids. With 5 bases clipped from V and 0 bases from J, the junction kept 10 bases outside the gene matches. Per germline, CDR1 MNHNY and CDR2 SVGAGI (reference sequence). The CDR3 nucleotides read TGTGCCAGCAGTCCCGGGACAGGGACCCTAACTAACTATGGCTACACCTTC. Amino acids: CASSPGTGTLTNYGYTF.

This chain's CDR3 is CASSQDLRLEQFF. The CDR3, as DNA: TGTGCCAGCAGCCAAGATCTGAGGCTTGAGCAGTTCTTC. V and J are TRBV3-1 (or the pseudogene TRBV3-2) and TRBJ2-1; unclear D gene. CDR3 length: 13 residues. Germline values: CDR1 LGHDT, CDR2 YNNKEL (reference sequence). V lost 0 bases and J 9 bases, leaving 9 bases between the germline ends.

V is TRBV28 and J is TRBJ2-7; D possibly corresponds to TRBD2 (6 bases). Germline CDR1 and CDR2: MDHEN and SYDVKM. Trimming left V 3 bases short and J 12 bases short, with 12 bases between. This CDR3 region has 11 residues. CDR3 sequence reads: CASSLGEVRYF. CDR3 nucleotides: TGTGCCAGCAGTTTGGGGGAGGTTCGGTACTTC.

The CDR3 region has the DNA TGTGCCAGCAGCCCCGGGACTAGCGGGAGGGCCAGGGAGACCCAGTACTTC. It translates to CASSPGTSGRARETQYF. The chain recombines TRBV7-2 with TRBJ2-5, with 16 bases aligning to TRBD2. This CDR3 spans 17 amino acids. CDR1 SGHTA and CDR2 FQGNSA come from the germline V gene. V dropped 5 bases and J dropped 5; count of bases not matched to a gene: 8.

V is TRBV29-1 and J is TRBJ1-4, with 9 bases matching TRBD1. J gave up 8 bases and V 7 bases, and 5 bases lay outside the gene matches. This CDR3 is 12 amino acids long. In germline, CDR1 is SQVTM, CDR2 ANQGSEA. CDR3 nucleotide sequence: TGCAGCGCCGGGACAGGGTCCGAAAAACTGTTTTTT. Amino acid sequence: CSAGTGSEKLFF.

This clone was observed a single time. The genes are TRBV7-2 and TRBJ2-2; D remains unclear. CDR3 length equals 13 residues. Germline lookup yields CDR1 SGHTA and CDR2 FQGNSA. Trimming left V 5 bases short and J 6 bases short, with 10 bases between. CDR3 sequence (DNA): TGTGCCAGCAGCCCGACGCGGCCCGGGGAGCTGTTTTTT. Translating it yields CASSPTRPGELFF.

The V and J genes are TRBV6-2 or TRBV6-3 and TRBJ1-2, with 7 bases fitting TRBD1. Trimming at V came to 5 bases and at J to 13 bases, leaving 7 bases not matched to a gene. Germline V gene data show CDR1 as MNHEY and CDR2 as SVGEGT. CDR3 length: 11 residues. CDR3 in amino acids: CASSQGQELTF. The CDR3, as DNA: TGTGCCAGCAGTCAAGGACAGGAACTCACCTTC.